A single sample gave rise to the 5 T cell receptor beta chains below, sequenced in a study of cytotoxic CD8 clonotypes in ibrutinib-treated CLL. TCRdb's copy holds only in-frame clones and misses some; the assay was immunoSEQ multiplex PCR. The repertoire holds 150,000 or so clones, with 70% to 90% as singletons. The sample was PBMCs, taken at disease progression, from a patient treated with ibrutinib. The receptors were gathered from a human donor with chronic lymphocytic leukemia.

The V gene is TRBV5-6, the J gene TRBJ2-7, with 12 bases matching TRBD1. The CDR3 runs to 16 residues. Germline CDR1 is SGHDT and CDR2 is YYEEEE. After removal of 4 bases from V and 7 bases from J, the junction contained 12 bases not matched to a gene. CDR3 coding DNA: TGTGCCAGCAGCACGCTAATGGGACAGGGGGCTGGTGAGCAGTACTTC. It is translated as CASSTLMGQGAGEQYF.

The CDR3 nucleotides read TGTGCCAGCAGTTTATTAGGGCCGGGGATTACAACTAATGAAAAACTGTTTTTT. Amino acid sequence: CASSLLGPGITTNEKLFF. V and J are TRBV28 and TRBJ1-4; D remains unclear. V lost 1 base and J lost 0, with 15 bases in between. The CDR3 consists of 18 residues. Germline V gene sequence: CDR1 MDHEN, CDR2 SYDVKM.

In the case of this clone: Other nucleotide sequences from this sample produce the same CDR3. The chain's CDR3 is CASSQEGRDTQYF. The CDR3 DNA sequence: TGTGCCAGCAGCCAGGAGGGGCGGGATACGCAGTATTTT. This chain connects TRBV4-2 to TRBJ2-3, with a weak D call TRBD2 (6 bases). Trimming cost V 3 bases and J 6 bases, with 10 bases left between them. CDR3 length equals 13 residues. Germline V gene sequence: CDR1 LGHNA, CDR2 YNFKEQ.

The gene calls are TRBV19 and TRBJ2-7; 7 bases fit TRBD1. Germline CDR1 LNHDA, CDR2 SQIVND (reference sequence). The CDR3 is made up of 14 amino acids. Germline trimming cut 5 bases from V and 5 bases from J; bases unmatched to any gene: 9. Written as DNA, the CDR3 is TGTGCCAGTAGTCGAAAGGACAGGTCAGACGAGCAGTACTTC. Translation: CASSRKDRSDEQYF.

This clone occurred a few times. The chain employs TRBV18 and TRBJ1-4; D perhaps matches TRBD1 (5 bases). V shed 2 bases and J shed 2 bases, with 12 bases lying between them. Per germline, CDR1 KGHSH and CDR2 LQKENI. The CDR3 is 16 residues long. The CDR3 DNA is TGTGCCAGCTCACCATTTTTGGGGCCCACTAATGAAAAACTGTTTTTT. Amino acid sequence: CASSPFLGPTNEKLFF.